The 10 T cell receptor beta chains given below trace back to one sample, sequenced in a study of T cell repertoires in cytomegalovirus infection. No antigen has been identified for these receptors. Via MiXCR, TCRdb re-called the reads, giving one row per CDR3 protein. The repertoire holds about 220,000 distinct CDR3 sequences, with 35% to 45% as singletons. The specimen comprised CD8+ T cells from cultured PBMCs, sampled from culture after CMV antigen stimulation. Receptors were obtained from a human donor in good health (CMV status not recorded). Some clones in this sample may be carry-over from other donors' samples.

The genes are TRBV5-1 and TRBJ1-1, with D possibly TRBD1 on 5 matching bases. Trimming shortened V by 0 bases and J by 2 bases, and 14 bases separated the two germline ends. The CDR3 extends over 16 amino acids. Germline V CDR1 and CDR2: SGHRS, YFSETQ. The CDR3 sequence: CASSLGWSGPNTEAFF. Written as DNA, the CDR3 is TGCGCCAGCAGCTTGGGTTGGTCGGGGCCAAACACTGAAGCTTTCTTT.

This clonotype was counted a single time. The chain uses TRBV29-1 and TRBJ2-1; D gene ambiguous. Between the trimmed V and J ends, which lost 0 bases and 1 base, there was a span of 7 bases. CDR1 and CDR2 from the germline V gene are SQVTM and ANQGSEA. The CDR3 loop spans 14 amino acids. The CDR3 reads CSVEEGNSYNEQFF. CDR3 in DNA: TGCAGCGTTGAAGAGGGTAATTCCTACAATGAGCAGTTCTTC.

This clonotype was counted a few times. V is TRBV7-9 and J is TRBJ2-1; no clear D. Trimming left V 2 bases short and J 7 bases short, with 3 bases between. The CDR3 totals 11 residues. Germline CDR1 SEHNR, CDR2 FQNEAQ (reference sequence). CDR3 region: CASSLKNEQFF. CDR3 bases: TGTGCCAGCAGCTTAAAAAATGAGCAGTTCTTC.

The chain joins TRBV7-4 to TRBJ1-5; TRBD1 matches 7 bases. The ends lost 4 bases at V and 7 bases at J; junction bases unmatched: 10. The CDR3 consists of 15 residues. Germline CDR1 SGHVT, CDR2 SQSDAQ. CDR3 amino acids: CASSSNEGAGQPQHF. The CDR3 DNA sequence: TGTGCCAGCAGCTCTAATGAGGGGGCAGGGCAGCCCCAGCATTTT.

CDR3 in amino acids: CASSSWDQETQYF. The CDR3 DNA reads as TGTGCCAGCAGTTCGTGGGATCAAGAGACCCAGTACTTC. The gene calls are TRBV27 and TRBJ2-5; D is undetermined. Deletions cut 4 bases from V and 2 bases from J, with 8 bases between. Germline V gives CDR1 MNHEY, CDR2 SMNVEV (reference sequence). CDR3 size: 13 residues.

This clonotype was counted only a few times. The J gene is TRBJ1-5, the V gene TRBV28, with D perhaps TRBD1 (5 bases). The CDR3 has 18 amino acids. The ends were cut back, 6 bases at V and 3 bases at J, with 24 bases in the middle. Germline V gene lookup returns CDR1 MDHEN and CDR2 SYDVKM. In nucleotides, the CDR3 is TGTGCCAGCAGCTCTGACAGCCGTCAAGGAAGGTTCAATCAGCCCCAGCATTTT. This translates into CASSSDSRQGRFNQPQHF.

This clonotype was detected only a few times. CDR3 bases: TGTGCCAGCAGCGGGACAGGGTTCCACGAGCAGTACTTC. Its translation is CASSGTGFHEQYF. The V call is TRBV7-2, the J call TRBJ2-7; 9 bases agree with TRBD1. V dropped 5 bases and J dropped 5; count of bases not matched to a gene: 4. The CDR3 spans 13 residues. Germline assignment: CDR1 SGHTA and CDR2 FQGNSA.

The V call is TRBV10-3, the J call TRBJ2-7, with TRBD2 identical over 9 bases. The germline V gene has CDR1 ENHRY and CDR2 SYGVKD. The CDR3 is 14 residues long. The V and J ends lost 4 bases and 4 bases, in that order; junction bases with no gene match: 5. CDR3 nucleotide sequence: TGTGCCATCAGTGGATCTAGCGGGAAGTACGAGCAGTACTTC. It encodes CAISGSSGKYEQYF.

This rearrangement joins TRBV6-5 to TRBJ2-1; D remains ambiguous. Germline V gene sequence: CDR1 MNHEY, CDR2 SVGAGI. The CDR3 length is 15 residues. The V end lost 2 bases, the J end lost 8 bases, and 16 bases lay between the germline ends. CDR3 sequence: CASSYEFESRDEQFF. DNA of the CDR3: TGTGCCAGCAGTTACGAGTTTGAGTCCCGCGATGAGCAGTTCTTC.

The chain has TRBV27 and TRBJ1-2, with TRBD1 as a possible D gene (5 bases). The germline V and J ends were trimmed by 2 bases and 2 bases, with 18 bases remaining between them. This CDR3 is built from 17 residues. The germline V gene encodes CDR1 MNHEY and CDR2 SMNVEV (reference sequence). The CDR3 bases are TGTGCCAGCAGTTTAACCAAGACGGGGGGGTGGAACTATGGCTACACCTTC. It codes for CASSLTKTGGWNYGYTF.